Given below is one T cell receptor beta chain in context. This sample was taken from a study of blood T cell repertoires in COVID-19. The germline V gene has CDR1 SEHNR and CDR2 FQNEAQ (reference sequence). The CDR3 consists of 15 residues. Trimming removed 5 bases from V and 1 base from J, with 15 bases in between. This table comes from immunoSEQ multiplex PCR, and its TCRdb copy is limited to in-frame clones, with some not included. The sample yields around 260,000 clones, roughly 90% seen once. The receptor's source is a man aged 60 to 69 who had recovered from COVID-19. Sequenced material: peripheral blood. The chain is built from TRBV7-9 and TRBJ2-7; no clear D. CDR3 sequence (DNA): TGTGCCAGCAGCAAAGACCCCCAGTTTTCCTACGAGCAGTACTTC. Translation: CASSKDPQFSYEQYF.